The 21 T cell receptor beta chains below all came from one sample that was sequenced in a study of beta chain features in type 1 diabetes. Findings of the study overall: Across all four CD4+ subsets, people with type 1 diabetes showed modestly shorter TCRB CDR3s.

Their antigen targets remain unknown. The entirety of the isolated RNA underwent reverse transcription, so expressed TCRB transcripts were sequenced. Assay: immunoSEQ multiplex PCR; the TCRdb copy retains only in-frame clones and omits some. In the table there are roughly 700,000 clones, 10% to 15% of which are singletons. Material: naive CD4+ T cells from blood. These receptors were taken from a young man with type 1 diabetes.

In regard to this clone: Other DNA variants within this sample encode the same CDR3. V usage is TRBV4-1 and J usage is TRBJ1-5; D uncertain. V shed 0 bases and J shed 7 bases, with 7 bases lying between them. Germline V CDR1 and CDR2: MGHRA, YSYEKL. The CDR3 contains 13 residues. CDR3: CASSQDGRQPQHF. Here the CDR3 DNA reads TGCGCCAGCAGCCAAGACGGGAGGCAGCCCCAGCATTTT.

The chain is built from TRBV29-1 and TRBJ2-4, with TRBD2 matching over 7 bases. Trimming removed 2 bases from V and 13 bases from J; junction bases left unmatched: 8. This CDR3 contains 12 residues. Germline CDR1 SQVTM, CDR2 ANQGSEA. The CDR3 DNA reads TGCAGCGTTGAACCTGCGGCCGGGAGGCAGTACTTC. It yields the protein CSVEPAAGRQYF.

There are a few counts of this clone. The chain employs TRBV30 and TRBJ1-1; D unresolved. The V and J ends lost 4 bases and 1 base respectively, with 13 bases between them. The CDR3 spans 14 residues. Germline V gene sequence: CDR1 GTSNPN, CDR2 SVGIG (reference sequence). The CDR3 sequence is CAWTKGQSNTEAFF. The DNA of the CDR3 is TGTGCCTGGACTAAAGGGCAGTCGAACACTGAAGCTTTCTTT.

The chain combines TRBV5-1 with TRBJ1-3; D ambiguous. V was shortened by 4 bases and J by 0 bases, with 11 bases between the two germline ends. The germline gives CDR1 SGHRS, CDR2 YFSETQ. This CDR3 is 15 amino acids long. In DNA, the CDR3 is TGCGCCAGCAGCCTTTTTGTTGGCTCTGGAAACACCATATATTTT. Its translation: CASSLFVGSGNTIYF.

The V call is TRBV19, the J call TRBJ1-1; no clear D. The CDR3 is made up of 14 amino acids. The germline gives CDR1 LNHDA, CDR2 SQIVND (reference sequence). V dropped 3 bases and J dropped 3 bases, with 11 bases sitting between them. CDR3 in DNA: TGTGCCAGTAGTATTAGCGGAGGGTACACTGAAGCTTTCTTT. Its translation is CASSISGGYTEAFF.

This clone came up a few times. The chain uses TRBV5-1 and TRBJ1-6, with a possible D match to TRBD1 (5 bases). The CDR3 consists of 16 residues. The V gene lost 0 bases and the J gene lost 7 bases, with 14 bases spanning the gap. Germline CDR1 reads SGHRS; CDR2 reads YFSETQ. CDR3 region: CASSLEVGAPNSPLHF. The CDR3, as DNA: TGCGCCAGCAGCTTGGAGGTAGGGGCCCCGAATTCACCCCTCCACTTT.

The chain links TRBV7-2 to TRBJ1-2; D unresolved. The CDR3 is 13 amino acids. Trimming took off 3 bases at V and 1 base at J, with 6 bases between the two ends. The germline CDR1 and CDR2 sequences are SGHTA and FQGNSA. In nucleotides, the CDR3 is TGTGCCAGCAGCTTTCAGAGTAACTATGGCTACACCTTC. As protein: CASSFQSNYGYTF.

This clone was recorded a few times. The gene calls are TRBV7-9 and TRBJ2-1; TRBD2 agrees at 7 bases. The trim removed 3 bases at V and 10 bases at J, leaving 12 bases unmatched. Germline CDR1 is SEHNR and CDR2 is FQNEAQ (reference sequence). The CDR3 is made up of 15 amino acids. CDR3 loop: CASSFAGLPNPEQFF. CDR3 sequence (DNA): TGTGCCAGCAGCTTCGCGGGACTACCCAATCCAGAGCAGTTCTTC.

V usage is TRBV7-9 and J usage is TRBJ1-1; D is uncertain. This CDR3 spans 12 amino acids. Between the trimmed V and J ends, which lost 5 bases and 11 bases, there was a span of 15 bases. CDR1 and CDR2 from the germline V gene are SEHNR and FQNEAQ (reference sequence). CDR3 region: CASSPALGGAFF. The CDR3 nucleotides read TGTGCCAGCAGCCCCGCGCTCGGTGGGGCTTTCTTT.

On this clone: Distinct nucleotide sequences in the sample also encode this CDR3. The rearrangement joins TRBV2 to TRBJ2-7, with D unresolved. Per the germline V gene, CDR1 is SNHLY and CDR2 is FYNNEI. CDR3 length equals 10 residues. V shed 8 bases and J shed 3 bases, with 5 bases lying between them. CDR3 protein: CASSSYEQYF. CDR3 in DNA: TGTGCCAGCTCGAGCTACGAGCAGTACTTC.

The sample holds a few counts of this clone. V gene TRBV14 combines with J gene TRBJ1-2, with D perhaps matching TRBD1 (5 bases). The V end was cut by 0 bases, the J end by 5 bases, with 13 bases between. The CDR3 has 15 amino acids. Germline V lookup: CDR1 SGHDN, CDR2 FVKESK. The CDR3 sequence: CASSQDYRQLYGYTF. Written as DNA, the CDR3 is TGTGCCAGCAGCCAAGATTATCGACAGCTATATGGCTACACCTTC.

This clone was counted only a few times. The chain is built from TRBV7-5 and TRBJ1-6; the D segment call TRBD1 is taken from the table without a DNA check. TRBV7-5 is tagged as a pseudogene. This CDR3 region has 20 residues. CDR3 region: CARSPKQGARNYPYNSPLHF. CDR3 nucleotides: TGTGCCAGAAGCCCGAAACAGGGGGCTAGGAACTATCCTTATAATTCACCCCTCCACTTT.

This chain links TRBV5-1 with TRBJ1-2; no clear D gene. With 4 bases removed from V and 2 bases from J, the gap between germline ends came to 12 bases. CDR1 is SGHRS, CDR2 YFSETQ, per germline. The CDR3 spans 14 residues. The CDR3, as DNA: TGCGCCAGCAGCGACGCACAGTCGAACTATGGCTACACCTTC. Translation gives CASSDAQSNYGYTF. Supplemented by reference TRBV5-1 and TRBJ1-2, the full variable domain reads KAGVTQTPRYLIKTRGQQVTLSCSPISGHRSVSWYQQTPGQGLQFLFEYFSETQRNKGNFPGRFSGRQFSNSRSEMNVSTLELGDSALYLCASSDAQSNYGYTFGSGTRLTVV.

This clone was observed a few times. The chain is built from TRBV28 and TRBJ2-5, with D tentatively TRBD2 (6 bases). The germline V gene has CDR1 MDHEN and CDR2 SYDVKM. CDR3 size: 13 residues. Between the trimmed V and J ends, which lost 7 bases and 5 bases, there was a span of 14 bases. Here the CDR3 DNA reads TGTGCCAGCACCTTGGGTGGGGGGGAGACCCAGTACTTC. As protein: CASTLGGGETQYF.

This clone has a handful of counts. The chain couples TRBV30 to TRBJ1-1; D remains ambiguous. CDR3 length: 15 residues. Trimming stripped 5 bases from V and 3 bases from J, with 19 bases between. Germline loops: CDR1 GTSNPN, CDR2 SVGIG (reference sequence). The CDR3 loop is CAWRHPSSWDTEAFF. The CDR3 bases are TGTGCCTGGCGCCACCCTTCCTCTTGGGACACTGAAGCTTTCTTT.

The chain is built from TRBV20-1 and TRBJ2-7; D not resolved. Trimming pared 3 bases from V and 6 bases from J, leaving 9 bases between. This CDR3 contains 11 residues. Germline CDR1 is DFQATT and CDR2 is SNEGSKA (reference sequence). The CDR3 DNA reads TGCAGTGCTAGGCCATCGGGCGAGCAGTACTTC. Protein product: CSARPSGEQYF.

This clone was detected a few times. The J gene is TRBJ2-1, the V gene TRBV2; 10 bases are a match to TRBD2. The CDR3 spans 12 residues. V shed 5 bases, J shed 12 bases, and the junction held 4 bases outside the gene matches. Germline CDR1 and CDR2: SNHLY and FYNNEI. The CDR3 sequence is CASSPRLAGQFF. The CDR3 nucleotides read TGTGCCAGCAGTCCCAGACTAGCGGGGCAGTTCTTC.

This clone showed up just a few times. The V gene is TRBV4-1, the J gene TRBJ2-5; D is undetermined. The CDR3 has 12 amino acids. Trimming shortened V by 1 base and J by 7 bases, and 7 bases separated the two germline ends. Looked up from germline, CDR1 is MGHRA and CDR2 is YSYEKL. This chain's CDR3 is CASSQAGTTQYF. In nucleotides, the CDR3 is TGCGCCAGCAGCCAAGCGGGTACGACCCAGTACTTC.

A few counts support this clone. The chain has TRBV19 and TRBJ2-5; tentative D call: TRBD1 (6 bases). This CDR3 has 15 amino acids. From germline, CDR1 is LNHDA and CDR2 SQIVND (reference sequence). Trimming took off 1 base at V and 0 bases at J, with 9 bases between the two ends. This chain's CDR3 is CASSIVGQNQETQYF. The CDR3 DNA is TGTGCCAGTAGTATAGTAGGACAGAACCAAGAGACCCAGTACTTC.

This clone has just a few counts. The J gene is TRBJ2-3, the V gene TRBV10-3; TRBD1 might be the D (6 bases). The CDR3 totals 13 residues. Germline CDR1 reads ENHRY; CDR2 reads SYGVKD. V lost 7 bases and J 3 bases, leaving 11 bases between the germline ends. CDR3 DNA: TGTGCCATCACTGGGGGCCCAACAGATACGCAGTATTTT. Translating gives CAITGGPTDTQYF.

CDR3 bases: TGTGCCAGCAGCCGGAGACAGGGGAGTGAACGAGAGACCCAGTACTTC. Encoded protein: CASSRRQGSERETQYF. The chain uses TRBV5-4 and TRBJ2-5; 8 bases fit TRBD1. The CDR3 extends over 16 amino acids. Trimming at V came to 4 bases and at J to 4 bases, leaving 12 bases not matched to a gene. Germline CDR1 reads SGHNT; CDR2 reads YYREEE (reference sequence). Full variable domain (missing parts from reference TRBV5-4 and TRBJ2-5): ETGVTQSPTHLIKTRGQQVTLRCSSQSGHNTVSWYQQALGQGPQFIFQYYREEENGRGNFPPRFSGLQFPNYSSELNVNALELDDSALYLCASSRRQGSERETQYFGPGTRLLVL.